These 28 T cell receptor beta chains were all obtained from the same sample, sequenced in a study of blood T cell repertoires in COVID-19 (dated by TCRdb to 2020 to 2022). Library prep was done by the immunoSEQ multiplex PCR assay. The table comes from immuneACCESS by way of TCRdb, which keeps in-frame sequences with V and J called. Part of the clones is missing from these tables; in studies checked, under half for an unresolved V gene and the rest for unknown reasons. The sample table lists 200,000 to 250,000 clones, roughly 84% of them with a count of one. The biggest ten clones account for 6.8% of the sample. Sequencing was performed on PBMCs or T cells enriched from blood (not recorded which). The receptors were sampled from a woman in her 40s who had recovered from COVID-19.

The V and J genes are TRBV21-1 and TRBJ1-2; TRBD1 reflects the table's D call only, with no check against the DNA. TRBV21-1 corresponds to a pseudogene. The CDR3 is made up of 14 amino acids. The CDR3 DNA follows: TGTGCCAGCAGCAAAAAAGACACTAACTATGGCTACACCTTC. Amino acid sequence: CASSKKDTNYGYTF.

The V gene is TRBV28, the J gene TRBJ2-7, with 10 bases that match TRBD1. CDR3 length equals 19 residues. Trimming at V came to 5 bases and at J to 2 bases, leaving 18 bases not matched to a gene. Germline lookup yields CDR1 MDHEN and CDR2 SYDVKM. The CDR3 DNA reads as TGTGCCAGCAGTCTTTTAGGGAGATCCGGGACAGGGGTAACCTACGAGCAGTACTTC. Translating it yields CASSLLGRSGTGVTYEQYF. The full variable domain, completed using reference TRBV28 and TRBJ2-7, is DVKVTQSSRYLVKRTGEKVFLECVQDMDHENMFWYRQDPGLGLRLIYFSYDVKMKEKGDIPEGYSVSREKKERFSLILESASTNQTSMYLCASSLLGRSGTGVTYEQYFGPGTRLTVT.

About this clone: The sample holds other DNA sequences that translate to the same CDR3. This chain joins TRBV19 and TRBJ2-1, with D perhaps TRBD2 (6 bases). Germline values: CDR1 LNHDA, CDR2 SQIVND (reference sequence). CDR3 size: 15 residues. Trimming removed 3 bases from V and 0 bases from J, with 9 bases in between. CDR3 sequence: CASSIDGSSYNEQFF. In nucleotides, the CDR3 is TGTGCCAGTAGTATTGACGGGAGCTCCTACAATGAGCAGTTCTTC.

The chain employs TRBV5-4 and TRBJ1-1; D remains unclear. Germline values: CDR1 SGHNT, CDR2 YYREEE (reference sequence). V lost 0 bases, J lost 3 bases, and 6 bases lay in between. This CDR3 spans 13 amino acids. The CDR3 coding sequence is TGTGCCAGCAGCTTGGACAGATACACTGAAGCTTTCTTT. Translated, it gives CASSLDRYTEAFF.

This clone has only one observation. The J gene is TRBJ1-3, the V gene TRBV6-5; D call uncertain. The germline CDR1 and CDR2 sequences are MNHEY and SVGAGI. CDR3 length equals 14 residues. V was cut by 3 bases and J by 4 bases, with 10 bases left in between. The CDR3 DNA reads TGTGCCAGCAGTTATGGGCCGGGAGGAAACACCATATATTTT. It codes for CASSYGPGGNTIYF.

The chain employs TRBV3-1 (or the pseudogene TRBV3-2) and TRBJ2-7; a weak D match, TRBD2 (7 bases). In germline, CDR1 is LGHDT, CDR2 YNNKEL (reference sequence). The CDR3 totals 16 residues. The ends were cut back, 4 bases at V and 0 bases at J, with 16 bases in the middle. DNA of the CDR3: TGTGCCAGCAGCCTCCTGGAGCGGGACAACTCCTACGAGCAGTACTTC. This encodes CASSLLERDNSYEQYF.

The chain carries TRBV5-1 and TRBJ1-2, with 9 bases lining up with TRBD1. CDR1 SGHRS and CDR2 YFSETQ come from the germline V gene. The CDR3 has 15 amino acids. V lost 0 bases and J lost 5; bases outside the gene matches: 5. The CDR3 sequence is CASSLETGTGYGYTF. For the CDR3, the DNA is TGCGCCAGCAGCTTGGAAACCGGGACAGGGTATGGCTACACCTTC.

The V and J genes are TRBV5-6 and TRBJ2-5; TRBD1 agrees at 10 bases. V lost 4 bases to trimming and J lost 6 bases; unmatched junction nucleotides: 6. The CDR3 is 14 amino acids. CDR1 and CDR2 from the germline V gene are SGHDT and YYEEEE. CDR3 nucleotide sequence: TGTGCCAGCAGCGAGACAGGGGGCGCGAAGACCCAGTACTTC. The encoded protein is CASSETGGAKTQYF.

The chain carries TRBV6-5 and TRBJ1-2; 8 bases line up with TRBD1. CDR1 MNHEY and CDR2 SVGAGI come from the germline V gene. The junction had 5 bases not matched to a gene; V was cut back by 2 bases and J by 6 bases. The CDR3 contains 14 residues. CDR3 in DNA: TGTGCCAGCAGTTACGGCAGGGGGCAGGATGGCTACACCTTC. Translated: CASSYGRGQDGYTF.

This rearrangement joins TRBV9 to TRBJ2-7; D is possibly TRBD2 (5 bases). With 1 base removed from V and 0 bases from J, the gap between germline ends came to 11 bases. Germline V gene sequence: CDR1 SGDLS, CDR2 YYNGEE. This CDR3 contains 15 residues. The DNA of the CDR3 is TGTGCCAGCAGCGTATCAGCGGCGAGCTCCTACGAGCAGTACTTC. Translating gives CASSVSAASSYEQYF. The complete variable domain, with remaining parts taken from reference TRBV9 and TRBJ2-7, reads DSGVTQTPKHLITATGQRVTLRCSPRSGDLSVYWYQQSLDQGLQFLIQYYNGEERAKGNILERFSAQQFPDLHSELNLSSLELGDSALYFCASSVSAASSYEQYFGPGTRLTVT.

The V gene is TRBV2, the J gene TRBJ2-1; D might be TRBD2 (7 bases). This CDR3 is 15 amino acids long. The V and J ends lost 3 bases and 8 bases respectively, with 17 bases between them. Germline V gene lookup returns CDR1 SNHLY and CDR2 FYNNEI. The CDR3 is CASSDLSGEGYEQFF. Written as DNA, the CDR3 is TGTGCCAGCAGTGATCTGTCAGGGGAGGGTTATGAGCAGTTCTTC.

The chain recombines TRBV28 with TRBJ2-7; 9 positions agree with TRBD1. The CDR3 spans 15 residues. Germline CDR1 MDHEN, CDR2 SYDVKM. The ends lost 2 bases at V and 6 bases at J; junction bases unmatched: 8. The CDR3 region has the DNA TGTGCCAGCAGTTTAACGACAGGGGGACGCCGCGAGCAGTACTTC. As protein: CASSLTTGGRREQYF.

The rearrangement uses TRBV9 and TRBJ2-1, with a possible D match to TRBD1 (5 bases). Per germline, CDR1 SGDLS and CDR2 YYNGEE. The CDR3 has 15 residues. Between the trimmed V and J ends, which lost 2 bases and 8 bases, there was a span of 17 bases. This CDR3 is CASSVDSFSVYEQFF. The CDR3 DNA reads TGTGCCAGCAGCGTTGACAGCTTCAGTGTATATGAGCAGTTCTTC. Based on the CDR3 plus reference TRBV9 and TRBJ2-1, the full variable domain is DSGVTQTPKHLITATGQRVTLRCSPRSGDLSVYWYQQSLDQGLQFLIQYYNGEERAKGNILERFSAQQFPDLHSELNLSSLELGDSALYFCASSVDSFSVYEQFFGPGTRLTVL.

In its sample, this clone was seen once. The CDR3 nucleotides read TGTGCCAGTCGAACAGGGGGCGCCCACGAGCAGTACTTC. Residues: CASRTGGAHEQYF. The chain is built from TRBV2 and TRBJ2-7; 9 bases fit TRBD1. CDR3 length: 13 amino acids. In germline, CDR1 is SNHLY, CDR2 FYNNEI. J lost 5 bases, V lost 9 bases, and 8 bases had no gene match.

This CDR3 reads CAWAGHTEAFF. The CDR3 DNA sequence: TGTGCCTGGGCTGGGCACACTGAAGCTTTCTTT. The genes are TRBV30 and TRBJ1-1, with D hard to call. The germline V gene has CDR1 GTSNPN and CDR2 SVGIG (reference sequence). CDR3 size: 11 residues. V was trimmed by 5 bases and J by 3 bases, leaving 7 bases between them.

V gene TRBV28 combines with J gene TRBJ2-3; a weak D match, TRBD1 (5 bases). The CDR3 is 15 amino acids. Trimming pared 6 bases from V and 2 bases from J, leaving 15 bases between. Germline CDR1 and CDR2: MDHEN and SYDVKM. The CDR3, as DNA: TGTGCCAGCAGCACGTTCAGGGCTGCCACAGATACGCAGTATTTT. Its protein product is CASSTFRAATDTQYF.

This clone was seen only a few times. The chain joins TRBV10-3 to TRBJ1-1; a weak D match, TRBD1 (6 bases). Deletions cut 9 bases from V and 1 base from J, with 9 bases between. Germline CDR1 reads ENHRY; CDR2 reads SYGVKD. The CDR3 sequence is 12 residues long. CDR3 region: CAIGQKNTEAFF. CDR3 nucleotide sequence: TGTGCCATTGGACAGAAGAACACTGAAGCTTTCTTT.

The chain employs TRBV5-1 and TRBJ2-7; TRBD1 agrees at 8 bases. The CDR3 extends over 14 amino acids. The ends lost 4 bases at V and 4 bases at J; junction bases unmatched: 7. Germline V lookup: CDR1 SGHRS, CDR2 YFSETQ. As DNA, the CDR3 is TGCGCCAGCAGCCCCGGGACAGGAGAATACGAGCAGTACTTC. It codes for CASSPGTGEYEQYF.

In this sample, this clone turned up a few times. The CDR3 is CASSPIRVAGAADTQYF. DNA for the CDR3: TGTGCCAGCAGCCCCATTAGGGTGGCGGGAGCGGCAGATACGCAGTATTTT. V gene TRBV7-2 combines with J gene TRBJ2-3, with TRBD2 identical over 7 bases. CDR1 and CDR2 (germline): SGHTA, FQGNSA. The CDR3 runs to 17 residues. The ends lost 5 bases at V and 4 bases at J; junction bases unmatched: 15.

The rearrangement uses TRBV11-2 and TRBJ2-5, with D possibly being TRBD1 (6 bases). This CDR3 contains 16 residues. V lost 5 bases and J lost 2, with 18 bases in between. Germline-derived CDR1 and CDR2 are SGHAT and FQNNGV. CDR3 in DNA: TGTGCCAGCAGCCAGACTTCCTTAGGGGGACAAGAGACCCAGTACTTC. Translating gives CASSQTSLGGQETQYF.

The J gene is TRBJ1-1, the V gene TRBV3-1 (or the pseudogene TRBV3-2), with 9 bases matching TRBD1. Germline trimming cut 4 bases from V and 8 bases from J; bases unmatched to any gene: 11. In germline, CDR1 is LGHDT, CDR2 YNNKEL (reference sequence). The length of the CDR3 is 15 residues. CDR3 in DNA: TGTGCCAGCAGCCCGAAGTACCGGGACAGGGAAGAAGCTTTCTTT. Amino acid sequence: CASSPKYRDREEAFF.

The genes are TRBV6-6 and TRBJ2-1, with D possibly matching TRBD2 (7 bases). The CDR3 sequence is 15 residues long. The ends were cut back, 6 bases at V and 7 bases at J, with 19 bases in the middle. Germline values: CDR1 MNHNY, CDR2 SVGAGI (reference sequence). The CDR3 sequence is CASSSNRGGPNEQFF. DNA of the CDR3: TGTGCCAGCAGCTCGAATAGGGGGGGGCCGAATGAGCAGTTCTTC.

DNA for the CDR3: TGTGCCAGCAGCTTAACAGGGGGAGGGGGCTACACCTTC. Translated: CASSLTGGGGYTF. V gene TRBV7-9 combines with J gene TRBJ1-2; 8 bases align to TRBD1. V was clipped by 2 bases and J by 8 bases; unmatched bases: 4. The CDR3 has 13 residues. In germline, CDR1 is SEHNR, CDR2 FQNEAQ (reference sequence).

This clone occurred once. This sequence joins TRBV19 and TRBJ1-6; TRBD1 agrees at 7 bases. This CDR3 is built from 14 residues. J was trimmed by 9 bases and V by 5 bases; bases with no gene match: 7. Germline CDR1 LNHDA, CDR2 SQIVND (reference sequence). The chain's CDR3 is CASSPRGDTSPLHF. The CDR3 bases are TGTGCCAGTAGTCCCAGGGGGGACACTTCACCCCTCCACTTT.

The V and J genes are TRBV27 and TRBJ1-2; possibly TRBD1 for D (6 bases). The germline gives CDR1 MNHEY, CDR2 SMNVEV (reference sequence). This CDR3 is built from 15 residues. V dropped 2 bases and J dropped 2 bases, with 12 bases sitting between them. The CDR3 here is CASSLRRTENYGYTF. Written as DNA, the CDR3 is TGTGCCAGCAGTTTACGTAGGACAGAAAACTATGGCTACACCTTC.

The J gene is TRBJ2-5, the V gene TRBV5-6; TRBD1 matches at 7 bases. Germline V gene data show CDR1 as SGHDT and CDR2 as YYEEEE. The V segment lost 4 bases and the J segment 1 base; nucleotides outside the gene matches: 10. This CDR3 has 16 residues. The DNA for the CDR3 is TGTGCCAGCAGCCCCCGACAGGGATCAATCCAAGAGACCCAGTACTTC. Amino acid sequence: CASSPRQGSIQETQYF.

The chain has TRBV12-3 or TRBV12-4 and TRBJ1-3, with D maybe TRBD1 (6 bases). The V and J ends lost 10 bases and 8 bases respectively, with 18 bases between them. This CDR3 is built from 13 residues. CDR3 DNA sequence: TGTGCCACGTCCCTGGGGGCGGCAGACACCATATATTTT. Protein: CATSLGAADTIYF.

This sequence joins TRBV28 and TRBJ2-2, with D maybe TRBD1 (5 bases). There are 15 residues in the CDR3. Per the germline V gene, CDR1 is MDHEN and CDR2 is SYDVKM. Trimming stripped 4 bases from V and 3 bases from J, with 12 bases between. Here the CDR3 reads CASSSLGPYTGELFF. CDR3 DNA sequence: TGTGCCAGCAGTTCGCTGGGGCCTTACACCGGGGAGCTGTTTTTT.